The 27 T cell receptor beta chains below all came from one sample that was sequenced in a study of T-cell memory formation after mild COVID-19. TCRdb re-analysed the 5' RACE reads in MiXCR, keeping a single row per CDR3 protein. The sample shows around 250,000 distinct CDR3 sequences, around 10% of them seen only once. The specimen was PBMCs or a T cell subset sorted from them (not recorded which). The receptors come from a man in his late teens or twenties who had mild COVID-19 (a few samples of this study predate the infection). Cell type and time point are not known.

In its sample, this clonotype was seen many times. The CDR3 sequence: CASPRDRENFQPQHF. As DNA, the CDR3 is TGTGCCAGCCCCCGGGACAGGGAAAATTTTCAGCCCCAGCATTTT. The genes are TRBV12-3 or TRBV12-4 and TRBJ1-5; 9 bases align to TRBD1. V lost 8 bases and J lost 6; bases outside the gene matches: 11. CDR3 size: 15 residues.

This clonotype has a handful of counts. The chain links TRBV12-3 or TRBV12-4 to TRBJ2-3; 9 bases agree with TRBD1. This CDR3 region has 13 residues. V trimming: 6 bases; J trimming: 5 bases; junction bases outside the gene matches: 3. The CDR3 DNA reads as TGTGCCAGCAGGGGACAGGGTCGAGATACGCAGTATTTT. This gives the protein CASRGQGRDTQYF.

This clonotype was found a few times. The chain carries TRBV6-2 or TRBV6-3 and TRBJ2-5, with D unclear. CDR1 is MNHEY, CDR2 SVGEGT, per germline. Trimming removed 2 bases from V and 4 bases from J, with 14 bases in between. CDR3 length: 15 amino acids. Written as DNA, the CDR3 is TGTGCCAGCAGTTACCGCCCCGGCAACGGAGAGACCCAGTACTTC. Translation gives CASSYRPGNGETQYF.

This clonotype was recorded a few times. The rearrangement links TRBV7-9 to TRBJ1-6; D gene unclear. The CDR3 covers 17 residues. Germline V gene data show CDR1 as SEHNR and CDR2 as FQNEAQ (reference sequence). V was trimmed by 0 bases and J by 5 bases, leaving 14 bases between them. CDR3 nucleotides: TGTGCCAGCAGCTTAGCACGAACAGCAGTTGATAATTCACCCCTCCACTTT. As protein: CASSLARTAVDNSPLHF.

The V call is TRBV4-1, the J call TRBJ1-2; D not certain. Germline CDR1 MGHRA, CDR2 YSYEKL. The CDR3 is 13 residues long. V was clipped by 1 base and J by 4 bases, with 7 bases between them. As DNA, the CDR3 is TGCGCCAGCAGCCAAGGTGGCAGCTATGGCTACACCTTC. Amino acid sequence: CASSQGGSYGYTF.

This clonotype was counted a few times. This rearrangement joins TRBV9 to TRBJ2-1; a weak D match, TRBD1 (6 bases). Trimming left V 3 bases short and J 0 bases short, with 16 bases between. The CDR3 length is 17 residues. The germline V gene encodes CDR1 SGDLS and CDR2 YYNGEE. The chain's CDR3 is CASSDRDTRSSYNEQFF. CDR3 sequence (DNA): TGTGCCAGCAGCGACCGGGACACCCGGAGCTCCTACAATGAGCAGTTCTTC.

In its sample, this clonotype was seen a few times. The J gene is TRBJ1-4, the V gene TRBV12-3 or TRBV12-4; the D gene is possibly TRBD1 (6 bases). This CDR3 contains 15 residues. Deletions cut 6 bases from V and 6 bases from J, with 17 bases between. CDR3 sequence: CASSDPTGYDEKLFF. DNA of the CDR3: TGTGCCAGCAGCGATCCGACAGGTTATGATGAAAAACTGTTTTTT.

This clonotype was found many times. This chain links TRBV6-6 with TRBJ2-3; D remains unclear. This CDR3 is built from 13 residues. V dropped 5 bases and J dropped 2 bases, with 8 bases sitting between them. Per germline, CDR1 MNHNY and CDR2 SVGAGI (reference sequence). CDR3 coding DNA: TGTGCCAGCAGTGGCGCTTACACAGATACGCAGTATTTT. Amino acid sequence: CASSGAYTDTQYF.

There are a few counts of this clonotype. J is TRBJ2-1 and V is TRBV2; D may correspond to TRBD1 or TRBD2 (5 bases each). The V gene's germline CDR1 is SNHLY and CDR2 FYNNEI. V was cut by 1 base and J by 15 bases, with 13 bases left in between. The length of the CDR3 is 12 residues. The CDR3 region is CASSEVRDLRFF. In nucleotides, the CDR3 is TGTGCCAGCAGTGAAGTTCGGGACCTTCGGTTCTTC.

This clonotype was seen a few times. This chain joins TRBV7-2 and TRBJ2-2, with unresolved D. Germline lookup yields CDR1 SGHTA and CDR2 FQGNSA. This CDR3 has 15 amino acids. V gave up 1 base and J gave up 7 bases, with 13 bases separating them. The CDR3 coding sequence is TGTGCCAGCAGCTTAGTAGCAGGTCTCATCGGGGAGCTGTTTTTT. This encodes CASSLVAGLIGELFF. Supplemented by reference TRBV7-2 and TRBJ2-2, the full variable domain reads GAGVSQSPSNKVTEKGKDVELRCDPISGHTALYWYRQSLGQGLEFLIYFQGNSAPDKSGLPSDRFSAERTGGSVSTLTIQRTQQEDSAVYLCASSLVAGLIGELFFGEGSRLTVL.

The CDR3 DNA reads as TGTGCCAGCAGAGTCGGTAGGGGGGGCGGCTACACCTTC. Translating gives CASRVGRGGGYTF. V and J are TRBV12-3 or TRBV12-4 and TRBJ1-2; a possible D gene is TRBD1 (6 bases). This CDR3 contains 13 residues. The V and J ends lost 6 bases and 8 bases respectively, with 16 bases between them.

The sample holds many counts of this clonotype. The rearrangement links TRBV12-3 or TRBV12-4 to TRBJ1-6; a weak D match, TRBD1 (5 bases). This CDR3 contains 15 residues. Trimming pared 5 bases from V and 9 bases from J, leaving 17 bases between. The CDR3 DNA reads as TGTGCCAGCAGTAGCTTGGTGGGGGTAATTTCACCCCTCCACTTT. Translated, it gives CASSSLVGVISPLHF.

The chain carries TRBV7-3 and TRBJ2-5; 7 bases are shared with TRBD1. This CDR3 comprises 13 residues. V dropped 4 bases and J dropped 6; count of bases not matched to a gene: 5. Germline V gene data show CDR1 as SGHTA and CDR2 as FQGTGA. The CDR3 loop is CASSSGQRKTQYF. CDR3 DNA sequence: TGTGCCAGCAGCTCGGGACAGAGGAAGACCCAGTACTTC.

This clonotype occurred a few times. This chain uses TRBV18 with TRBJ2-5; D is possibly TRBD2 (5 bases). This CDR3 has 14 residues. Germline V CDR1 and CDR2: KGHSH, LQKENI. The V end was cut by 1 base, the J end by 1 base, with 7 bases between. This CDR3 is CASSPRGVQETQYF. The CDR3, as DNA: TGTGCCAGCTCACCACGGGGAGTCCAAGAGACCCAGTACTTC.

This clonotype was detected only a few times. V is TRBV7-2 and J is TRBJ2-3; 7 bases agree with TRBD2. Germline CDR1 and CDR2: SGHTA and FQGNSA. The CDR3 runs 15 residues. The junction had 8 bases not matched to a gene; V was cut back by 2 bases and J by 6 bases. This CDR3 is CASSLTWGGGDTQYF. CDR3 nucleotide sequence: TGTGCCAGCAGCTTAACTTGGGGGGGAGGGGATACGCAGTATTTT.

This clonotype appeared a few times. The V gene is TRBV5-1, the J gene TRBJ2-1, with 7 positions matching TRBD1. CDR1 and CDR2 from the germline V gene are SGHRS and YFSETQ. Trimming took 3 bases from V and 4 from J; bases not matched to a gene: 10. The CDR3 sequence is 16 residues long. The DNA for the CDR3 is TGCGCCAGCAGCTCGACGACAGGGCCATTATACAATGAGCAGTTCTTC. It is translated as CASSSTTGPLYNEQFF. Complete variable domain (other parts from reference TRBV5-1 and TRBJ2-1): KAGVTQTPRYLIKTRGQQVTLSCSPISGHRSVSWYQQTPGQGLQFLFEYFSETQRNKGNFPGRFSGRQFSNSRSEMNVSTLELGDSALYLCASSSTTGPLYNEQFFGPGTRLTVL.

This chain links TRBV4-2 with TRBJ1-1, with 7 bases lining up with TRBD1. The CDR3 extends over 16 amino acids. Germline V gene lookup returns CDR1 LGHNA and CDR2 YNFKEQ. With 4 bases clipped from V and 5 bases from J, the junction kept 13 bases outside the gene matches. The CDR3 region has the DNA TGTGCCAGCAGCCTTACAATCGACAGGGCGTCTACTGAAGCTTTCTTT. This sequence encodes CASSLTIDRASTEAFF.

The rearrangement links TRBV7-2 to TRBJ2-5, with D perhaps TRBD1 (6 bases). V lost 4 bases, J lost 5 bases, and 14 bases lay in between. Germline values: CDR1 SGHTA, CDR2 FQGNSA. The CDR3 spans 14 residues. The CDR3 is CASSSGTLRETQYF. CDR3 nucleotides: TGTGCCAGCAGCTCCGGGACATTGAGGGAGACCCAGTACTTC.

V and J are TRBV7-2 and TRBJ1-4; maybe TRBD1 (6 bases). Trimming removed 5 bases at V and 7 bases at J, with 17 bases between. The CDR3 is 15 amino acids. Germline CDR1 and CDR2: SGHTA and FQGNSA. The DNA for the CDR3 is TGTGCCAGCAGCCCCTCACAGGGCTCAAGTGAAAAACTGTTTTTT. Encoded protein: CASSPSQGSSEKLFF. The full variable domain, its missing parts supplied by reference TRBV7-2 and TRBJ1-4, is GAGVSQSPSNKVTEKGKDVELRCDPISGHTALYWYRQSLGQGLEFLIYFQGNSAPDKSGLPSDRFSAERTGGSVSTLTIQRTQQEDSAVYLCASSPSQGSSEKLFFGSGTQLSVL.

Ten or more counts support this clonotype. The J gene is TRBJ2-5, the V gene TRBV7-3, with a tentative D call TRBD1 (6 bases). The V gene's germline CDR1 is SGHTA and CDR2 FQGTGA. This CDR3 spans 14 amino acids. Trimming took off 5 bases at V and 4 bases at J, with 14 bases between the two ends. CDR3 residues: CASSPGSRGETQYF. The CDR3, as DNA: TGTGCCAGCAGCCCCGGAAGCAGGGGAGAGACCCAGTACTTC.

This clonotype was observed many times. This chain links TRBV12-3 or TRBV12-4 with TRBJ1-6, with D tentatively TRBD1 (5 bases). There are 14 residues in the CDR3. Trimming left V 5 bases short and J 4 bases short, with 9 bases between. The CDR3 loop reads CASSGTGYNSPLHF. Here the CDR3 DNA reads TGTGCCAGCAGTGGAACAGGTTATAATTCACCCCTCCACTTT.

This chain links TRBV3-1 with TRBJ2-2; D is unclear. Germline V gene lookup returns CDR1 LGHDT and CDR2 YNNKEL (reference sequence). This CDR3 is 14 amino acids long. Trimming took 6 bases from V and 0 from J, leaving 8 bases between them. CDR3 residues: CASSWVTNTGELFF. The CDR3 region has the DNA TGTGCCAGCAGTTGGGTGACGAACACCGGGGAGCTGTTTTTT.

This rearrangement joins TRBV7-2 to TRBJ1-2, with D maybe TRBD1 (6 bases). Germline CDR1 and CDR2: SGHTA and FQGNSA. V was clipped by 0 bases and J by 9 bases, with 17 bases between them. The CDR3 loop spans 15 amino acids. Here the CDR3 DNA reads TGTGCCAGCAGCTTAGCTAGCTCCCGAGGGGGAAGCTACACCTTC. This sequence encodes CASSLASSRGGSYTF.

V gene TRBV7-6 combines with J gene TRBJ2-3; D may be TRBD1 (6 bases). V lost 3 bases and J 3 bases, leaving 7 bases between the germline ends. The CDR3 covers 13 residues. Germline V gene sequence: CDR1 SGHVS, CDR2 FNYEAQ. This CDR3 reads CASSFDRTDTQYF. Here the CDR3 DNA reads TGTGCCAGCAGCTTCGACAGGACAGATACGCAGTATTTT.

The gene calls are TRBV6-5 and TRBJ1-1; D is unresolved. The CDR3 spans 16 residues. Trimming pared 5 bases from V and 5 bases from J, leaving 21 bases between. CDR1 MNHEY and CDR2 SVGAGI come from the germline V gene. CDR3 in amino acids: CASSLLLGGRPTEAFF. The CDR3 DNA reads as TGTGCCAGCAGTCTACTGTTGGGAGGACGACCTACTGAAGCTTTCTTT.

This clonotype was counted only a few times. This chain uses TRBV7-9 with TRBJ2-1; TRBD1 matches at 7 bases. The CDR3 has 16 residues. The germline V gene has CDR1 SEHNR and CDR2 FQNEAQ (reference sequence). With 5 bases clipped from V and 4 bases from J, the junction kept 11 bases outside the gene matches. CDR3 nucleotides: TGTGCCAGCAGCGCCTACAGGGGCGGTGGATACAATGAGCAGTTCTTC. Translated: CASSAYRGGGYNEQFF.

The table lists this clonotype with a few counts. The gene calls are TRBV12-3 or TRBV12-4 and TRBJ2-6, with TRBD1 matching 12 bases. V lost 4 bases and J lost 3; bases outside the gene matches: 13. This CDR3 comprises 20 residues. The CDR3, as DNA: TGTGCCAGCAGTTCCCCATGGGGGGGGACAGGGGGCATTGGGGCCAACGTCCTGACTTTC. The encoded protein is CASSSPWGGTGGIGANVLTF.